Listed below are T cell receptor beta chains from one sample, sequenced in a study of blood T cells in healthy people across ages. One entry per CDR3 protein results from TCRdb running MiXCR on the 5' RACE reads. This table has around 1,900,000 distinct CDR3 sequences, 30% to 40% appearing once. Sequencing input: blood. These receptor sequences come from a human donor in good health. Each CDR3 is given with its conserved first and last residue. Each record gives: CDR3 protein, V gene, CDR3 length, clone size. Expanded clones get a size class; other rows say once, few or many, or leave the size out.

CDR3aa: CSARDGLTGELFF
v_gene: TRBV20-1
len: 13
abundance: -

CDR3aa: CASSAAQTSGGTYNEQFF
v_gene: TRBV9
len: 18
abundance: -

CDR3aa: CASSVGNTPGEQYF
v_gene: TRBV9
len: 14
abundance: -

CDR3aa: CSARDMGGGAPNEQFF
v_gene: TRBV20-1
len: 16
abundance: -

CDR3aa: CASSVGGQYEQYF
v_gene: TRBV9
len: 13
abundance: once

CDR3aa: CASSSDPGQSQYYGYTF
v_gene: TRBV5-4
len: 17
abundance: few

CDR3aa: CASSQDGVTHGYTF
v_gene: TRBV4-2
len: 14
abundance: few

CDR3aa: CASIETTLTGSYEQYF
v_gene: TRBV2
len: 16
abundance: -

CDR3aa: CASSQDGGNEKLFF
v_gene: TRBV6-2/TRBV6-3
len: 14
abundance: few

CDR3aa: CASSIGPQQGHYGYTF
v_gene: TRBV27
len: 16
abundance: -

CDR3aa: CAGSPGTAGTDTQYF
v_gene: TRBV5-1
len: 15
abundance: -

CDR3aa: CSAKRQPYEQYF
v_gene: TRBV20-1
len: 12
abundance: few

CDR3aa: CASSEPGGSSTDTQYF
v_gene: TRBV6-2/TRBV6-3
len: 16
abundance: -

CDR3aa: CASSPTGTGQPQHF
v_gene: TRBV7-9
len: 14
abundance: -

CDR3aa: CASSYSGPGWETQYF
v_gene: TRBV6-5
len: 15
abundance: -

CDR3aa: CASTEPDRVTGELFF
v_gene: TRBV11-2
len: 15
abundance: -

CDR3aa: CSAGAPNQPQHF
v_gene: TRBV20-1
len: 12
abundance: -

CDR3aa: CASGSLAGGPGYNEQFF
v_gene: TRBV9
len: 17
abundance: -

CDR3aa: CASSNRRGLTNEQFF
v_gene: TRBV27
len: 15
abundance: few

CDR3aa: CARSQLHVPPFWDTQYF
v_gene: TRBV4-3
len: 17
abundance: few

CDR3aa: CASSFRDANYGYTF
v_gene: TRBV12-3/TRBV12-4
len: 14
abundance: few

CDR3aa: CAIRSVRSGDVNTEAFF
v_gene: TRBV10-3
len: 17
abundance: -

CDR3aa: CASGPRRYEQYF
v_gene: TRBV6-6
len: 12
abundance: -

CDR3aa: CASSLGRDAKNIQYF
v_gene: TRBV7-9
len: 15
abundance: few

CDR3aa: CASSKGTSTNYGYTF
v_gene: TRBV2
len: 15
abundance: -

CDR3aa: CASSSGQGAAWAYGYTF
v_gene: TRBV5-1
len: 17
abundance: -